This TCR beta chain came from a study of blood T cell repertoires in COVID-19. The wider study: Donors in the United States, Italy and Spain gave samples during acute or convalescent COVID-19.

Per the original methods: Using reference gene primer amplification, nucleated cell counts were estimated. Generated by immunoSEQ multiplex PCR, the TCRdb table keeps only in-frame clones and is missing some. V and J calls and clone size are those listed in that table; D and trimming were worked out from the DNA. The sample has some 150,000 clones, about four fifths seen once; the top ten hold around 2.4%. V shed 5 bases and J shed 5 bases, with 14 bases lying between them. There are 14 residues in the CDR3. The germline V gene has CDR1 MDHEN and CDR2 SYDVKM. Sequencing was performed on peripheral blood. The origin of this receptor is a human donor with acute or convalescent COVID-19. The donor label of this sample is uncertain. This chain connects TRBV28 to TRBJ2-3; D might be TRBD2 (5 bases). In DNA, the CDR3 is TGTGCCAGCAGTCCTACTAGTCTTGTAGATACGCAGTATTTT. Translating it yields CASSPTSLVDTQYF.